The rows below give T cell receptor beta chains drawn from one sample of a study of T cells in Graves' hyperthyroidism and ophthalmopathy. TCRdb reanalysed the multiplex PCR reads using MiXCR and keeps one entry per CDR3 protein. The repertoire has about 660,000 distinct CDR3 sequences, over 40% of them found once; the top ten carry roughly 7.2%. Sequencing input: peripheral blood or thyroid tissue (not recorded which). These receptor sequences come from an adult man with Graves' disease, either hyperthyroidism or ophthalmopathy (not recorded which). The CDR3 runs from the conserved cysteine through the conserved F or W. The order of the fields is J gene, V gene, D gene, clone size, CDR3 DNA, CDR3 protein. The D gene is left open where the match is weak. Size tells how often a clone was seen (once, few, many) or the class of an expanded clone, and some rows leave it out.

TRBJ1-2 TRBV29-1 - - TGCAGCGTCTCGGGCAGGGGCGAGGGCTATGGCTACACCTTC CSVSGRGEGYGYTF
TRBJ2-7 TRBV2 TRBD2 few TGTGCCAGCAACGAGCGGGAGAGCTCCTACGAGCAGTACTTC CASNERESSYEQYF
TRBJ1-2 TRBV30 - - TGTGCCTGGAGTGCCAGCAGGGCGAGCTATGGGTACACCTTC CAWSASRASYGYTF
TRBJ2-7 TRBV20-1 - - TGCAGTGCTACTAGGGGGTACGAGCAGTACTTC CSATRGYEQYF
TRBJ1-2 TRBV12-3/TRBV12-4 - - TGTGCCAGCAGTCCCTCTGAATTCTATGGCTACACCTTC CASSPSEFYGYTF
TRBJ2-7 TRBV24-1 - - TGTGCCAGCAGTTCCGGGGGTCCCGAGCAGTACTTC CASSSGGPEQYF
TRBJ2-3 TRBV7-2 - few TGTGCCAGCAGTCTTCCTAGTACAGATACGCAGTATTTT CASSLPSTDTQYF
TRBJ2-7 TRBV29-1 TRBD1 - TGCAGCGTCCGGGGTGGACAGGGGACCTACGAGCAGTACTTC CSVRGGQGTYEQYF
TRBJ1-4 TRBV2 - - TGTGCCATCAGTGAAGCCGATAGAGAAAAACTGTTTTTT CAISEADREKLFF
TRBJ1-2 TRBV11-3 - few TGTGCCAGCAGCTCCCCAGGGGTTGTTGGCTACACCTTC CASSSPGVVGYTF
TRBJ1-5 TRBV12-3/TRBV12-4 - many TGTGCCAGCAGCAAGATCGGGACTTCTTTTCTTGTGCAGCCCCAGCATTTT CASSKIGTSFLVQPQHF
TRBJ1-3 TRBV29-1 - once TGCAGCGTTGCGGCAGGGAAGGGAGAGACCATATATTTT CSVAAGKGETIYF
TRBJ2-7 TRBV7-9 TRBD1 - TGTGCCAGCAGCAACCCGGGACAGCTCTACGAGCAGTACTTC CASSNPGQLYEQYF
TRBJ2-7 TRBV29-1 TRBD2 many TGCAGCGTTTACGGGACTAGCGACTCCTACGAGCAGTACTTC CSVYGTSDSYEQYF
TRBJ2-2 TRBV20-1 - few TGCAGTGCTAGAGATCGGCGGACCAACACCGGGGAGCTGTTTTTT CSARDRRTNTGELFF
TRBJ2-5 TRBV7-7 - - TGTGCTAGCAGCTCCGGGGAGACGGAGACCCAGTACTTC CASSSGETETQYF
TRBJ1-2 TRBV7-8 - - TGTGCCAGCAGCTCCCCGGGGCCCAGTCTAGGCTACACCTTC CASSSPGPSLGYTF
TRBJ2-5 TRBV20-1 - once TGCAGTGCCAAGGTTGGGAAAAAGACCCAGTACTTC CSAKVGKKTQYF
TRBJ2-5 TRBV5-1 TRBD1 few TGCGCCAGCAGCGGGGACAGGGAGCAAGAGACCCAGTACTTC CASSGDREQETQYF
TRBJ1-6 TRBV7-9 - many TGTGCCAGCAGCTCTGAGTTCAGGCCCCTCCACTTT CASSSEFRPLHF
TRBJ1-6 TRBV6-1 - once TGTGCCAGCAGATCACAGGGAAGTAATTCACCCCTCCCCTTT CASRSQGSNSPLPF
TRBJ1-2 TRBV7-4 - - TGTGCCAGCAGCTTAGCGCCAGGACCCCAGGGTGGCTACACCTTC CASSLAPGPQGGYTF